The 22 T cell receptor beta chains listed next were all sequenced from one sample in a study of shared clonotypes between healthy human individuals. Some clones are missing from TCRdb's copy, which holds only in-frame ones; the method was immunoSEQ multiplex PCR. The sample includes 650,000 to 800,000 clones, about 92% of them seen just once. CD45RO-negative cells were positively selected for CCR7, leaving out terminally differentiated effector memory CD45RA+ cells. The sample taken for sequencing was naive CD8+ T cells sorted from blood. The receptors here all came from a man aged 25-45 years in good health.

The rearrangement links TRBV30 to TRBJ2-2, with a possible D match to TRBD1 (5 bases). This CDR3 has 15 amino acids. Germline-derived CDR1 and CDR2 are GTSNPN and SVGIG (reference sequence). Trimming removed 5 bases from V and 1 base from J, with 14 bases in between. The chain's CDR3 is CAWGEGHLNTGELFF. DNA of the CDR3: TGTGCCTGGGGAGAAGGACACCTGAACACCGGGGAGCTGTTTTTT.

The DNA for the CDR3 is TGCGCCAGCAGGTTCCGTGGGACCCCCGACTACGAGCAGTACTTC. This encodes CASRFRGTPDYEQYF. The V and J genes are TRBV5-1 and TRBJ2-7, with D perhaps assigned TRBD1 or TRBD2 (5 bases each). This CDR3 region has 15 residues. From germline, CDR1 is SGHRS and CDR2 YFSETQ. The V gene lost 5 bases and the J gene lost 3 bases, with 18 bases spanning the gap.

The CDR3 loop is CASSLSTSGSSYEQYF. In DNA form, the CDR3 reads TGTGCCAGCAGTTTATCTACTAGCGGGTCCTCCTACGAGCAGTACTTC. The chain couples TRBV28 to TRBJ2-7; 9 bases align to TRBD2. J lost 0 bases, V lost 1 base, and 4 bases had no gene match. The germline CDR1 and CDR2 sequences are MDHEN and SYDVKM. This CDR3 has 16 residues.

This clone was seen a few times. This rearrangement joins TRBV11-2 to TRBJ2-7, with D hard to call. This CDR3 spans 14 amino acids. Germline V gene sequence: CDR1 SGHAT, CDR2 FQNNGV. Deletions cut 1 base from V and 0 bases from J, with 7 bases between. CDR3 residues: CASSLGPYSYEQYF. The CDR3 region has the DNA TGTGCCAGCAGCTTAGGACCGTACTCCTACGAGCAGTACTTC. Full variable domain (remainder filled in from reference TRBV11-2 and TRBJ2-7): EAGVAQSPRYKIIEKRQSVAFWCNPISGHATLYWYQQILGQGPKLLIQFQNNGVVDDSQLPKDRFSAERLKGVDSTLKIQPAKLEDSAVYLCASSLGPYSYEQYFGPGTRLTVT.

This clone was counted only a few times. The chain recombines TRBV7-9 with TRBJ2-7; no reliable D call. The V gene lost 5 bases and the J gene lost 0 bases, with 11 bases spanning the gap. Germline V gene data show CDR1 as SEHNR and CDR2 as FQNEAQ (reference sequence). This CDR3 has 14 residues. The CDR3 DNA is TGTGCCAGCAGCGTTCAGGAGTCCTCCTACGAGCAGTACTTC. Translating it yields CASSVQESSYEQYF.

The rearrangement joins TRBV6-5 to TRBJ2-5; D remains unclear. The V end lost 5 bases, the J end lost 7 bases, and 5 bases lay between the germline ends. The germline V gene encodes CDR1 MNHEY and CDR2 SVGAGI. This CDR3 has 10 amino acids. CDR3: CASSDPTQYF. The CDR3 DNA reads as TGTGCCAGCAGTGACCCGACCCAGTACTTC.

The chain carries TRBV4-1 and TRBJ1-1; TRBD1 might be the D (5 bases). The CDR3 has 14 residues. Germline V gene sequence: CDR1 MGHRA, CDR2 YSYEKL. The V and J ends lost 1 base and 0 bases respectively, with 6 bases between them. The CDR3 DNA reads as TGCGCCAGCAGCCAAGGACAGTTGAACACTGAAGCTTTCTTT. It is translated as CASSQGQLNTEAFF.

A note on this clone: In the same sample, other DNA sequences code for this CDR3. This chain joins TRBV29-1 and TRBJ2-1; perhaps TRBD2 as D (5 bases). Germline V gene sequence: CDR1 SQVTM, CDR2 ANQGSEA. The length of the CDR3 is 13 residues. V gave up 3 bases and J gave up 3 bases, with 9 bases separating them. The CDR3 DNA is TGCAGCGTTGACAGCGGACTCTACAATGAGCAGTTCTTC. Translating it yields CSVDSGLYNEQFF.

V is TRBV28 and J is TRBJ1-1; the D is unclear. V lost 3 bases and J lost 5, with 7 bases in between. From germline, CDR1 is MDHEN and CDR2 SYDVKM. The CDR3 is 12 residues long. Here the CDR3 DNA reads TGTGCCAGCAGTTTGCGGAGGACTGAAGCTTTCTTT. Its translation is CASSLRRTEAFF.

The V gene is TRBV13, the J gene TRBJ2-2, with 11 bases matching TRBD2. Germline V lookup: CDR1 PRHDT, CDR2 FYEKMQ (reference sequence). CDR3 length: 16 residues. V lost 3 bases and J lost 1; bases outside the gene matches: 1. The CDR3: CASSFGLAGNTGELFF. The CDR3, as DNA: TGTGCCAGCAGCTTCGGACTAGCGGGGAACACCGGGGAGCTGTTTTTT. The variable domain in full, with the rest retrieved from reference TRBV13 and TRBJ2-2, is AAGVIQSPRHLIKEKRETATLKCYPIPRHDTVYWYQQGPGQDPQFLISFYEKMQSDKGSIPDRFSAQQFSDYHSELNMSSLELGDSALYFCASSFGLAGNTGELFFGEGSRLTVL.

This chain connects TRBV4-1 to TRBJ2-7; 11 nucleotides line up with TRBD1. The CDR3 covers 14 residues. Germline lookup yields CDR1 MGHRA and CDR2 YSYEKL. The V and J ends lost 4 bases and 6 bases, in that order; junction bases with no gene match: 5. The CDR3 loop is CASSPGQGGGEQYF. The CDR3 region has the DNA TGCGCCAGCAGCCCGGGACAGGGGGGAGGCGAGCAGTACTTC.

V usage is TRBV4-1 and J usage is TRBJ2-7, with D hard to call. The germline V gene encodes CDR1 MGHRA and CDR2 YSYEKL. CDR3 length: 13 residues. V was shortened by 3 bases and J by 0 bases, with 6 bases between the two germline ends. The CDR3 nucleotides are TGCGCCAGCAGCCAGTGGAGCTCCTACGAGCAGTACTTC. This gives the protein CASSQWSSYEQYF.

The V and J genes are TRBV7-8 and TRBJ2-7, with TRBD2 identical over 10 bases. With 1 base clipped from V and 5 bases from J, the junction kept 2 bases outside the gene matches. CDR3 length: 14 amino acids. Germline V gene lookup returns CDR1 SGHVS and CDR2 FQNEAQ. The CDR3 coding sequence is TGTGCCAGCAGCTTAGTAGGACTAGCGGACGAGCAGTACTTC. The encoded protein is CASSLVGLADEQYF.

The CDR3 is CASSYPGVEDTQYF. CDR3 coding DNA: TGTGCCAGCAGCTACCCCGGAGTAGAAGATACGCAGTATTTT. V and J are TRBV13 and TRBJ2-3; unclear D gene. Between the trimmed V and J ends, which lost 4 bases and 5 bases, there was a span of 13 bases. Germline CDR1 PRHDT, CDR2 FYEKMQ (reference sequence). This CDR3 has 14 residues.

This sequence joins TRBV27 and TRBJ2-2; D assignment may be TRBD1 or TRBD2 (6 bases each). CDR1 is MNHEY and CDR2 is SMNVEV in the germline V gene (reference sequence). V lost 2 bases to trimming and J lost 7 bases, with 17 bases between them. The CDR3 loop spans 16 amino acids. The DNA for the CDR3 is TGTGCCAGCAGTTTAGGGTCTCCGGGGGCCGGCGGGGAGCTGTTTTTT. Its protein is CASSLGSPGAGGELFF.

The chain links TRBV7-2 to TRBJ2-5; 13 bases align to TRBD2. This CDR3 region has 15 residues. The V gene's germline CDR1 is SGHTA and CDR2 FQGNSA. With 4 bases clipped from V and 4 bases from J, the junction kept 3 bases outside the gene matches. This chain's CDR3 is CASSSTSGGGETQYF. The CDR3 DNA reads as TGTGCCAGCAGCTCCACTAGCGGGGGGGGAGAGACCCAGTACTTC.

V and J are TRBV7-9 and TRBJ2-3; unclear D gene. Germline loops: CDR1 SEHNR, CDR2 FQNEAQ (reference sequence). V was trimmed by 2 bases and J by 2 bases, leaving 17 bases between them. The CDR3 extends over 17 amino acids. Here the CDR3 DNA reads TGTGCCAGCAGCTTATTTCCCGCGCGGATCGACACAGATACGCAGTATTTT. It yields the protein CASSLFPARIDTDTQYF.

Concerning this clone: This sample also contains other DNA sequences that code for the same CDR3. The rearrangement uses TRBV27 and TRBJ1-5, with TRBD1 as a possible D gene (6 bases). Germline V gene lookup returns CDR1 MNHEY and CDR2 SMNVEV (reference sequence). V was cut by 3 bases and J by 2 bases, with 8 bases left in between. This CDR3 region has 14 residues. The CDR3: CASSLNRGNQPQHF. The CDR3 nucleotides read TGTGCCAGCAGTTTGAACAGGGGCAATCAGCCCCAGCATTTT.

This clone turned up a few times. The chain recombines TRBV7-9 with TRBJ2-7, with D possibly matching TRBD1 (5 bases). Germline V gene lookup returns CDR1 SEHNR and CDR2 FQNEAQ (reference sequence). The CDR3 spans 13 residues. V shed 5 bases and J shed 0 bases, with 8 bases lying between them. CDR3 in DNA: TGTGCCAGCAGCGCGACAGTCTCCTACGAGCAGTACTTC. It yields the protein CASSATVSYEQYF.

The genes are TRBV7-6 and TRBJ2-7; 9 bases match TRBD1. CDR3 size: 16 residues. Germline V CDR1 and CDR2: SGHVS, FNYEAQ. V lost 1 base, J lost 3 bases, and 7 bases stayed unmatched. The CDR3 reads CASSLVGGGQGYEQYF. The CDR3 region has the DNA TGTGCCAGCAGCTTAGTTGGGGGGGGACAGGGCTACGAGCAGTACTTC.

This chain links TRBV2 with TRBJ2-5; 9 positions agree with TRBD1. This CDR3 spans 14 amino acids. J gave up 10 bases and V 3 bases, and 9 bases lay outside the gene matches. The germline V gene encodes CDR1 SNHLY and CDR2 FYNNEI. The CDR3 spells CASSEDRGPGGQYF. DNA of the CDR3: TGTGCCAGCAGTGAGGACAGGGGCCCAGGGGGCCAGTACTTC.

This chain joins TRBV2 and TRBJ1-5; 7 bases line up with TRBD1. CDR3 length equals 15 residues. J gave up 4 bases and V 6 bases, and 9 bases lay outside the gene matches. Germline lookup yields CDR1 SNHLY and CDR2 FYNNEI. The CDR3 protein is CASRNQQGGNQPQHF. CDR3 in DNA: TGTGCCAGCAGAAATCAGCAGGGGGGGAATCAGCCCCAGCATTTT.